The 32 T cell receptor beta chains given below trace back to one sample, sequenced in a study of blood T cell repertoires in COVID-19. Data came from immunoSEQ multiplex PCR; TCRdb stores just in-frame clones and leaves some out. The sample lists about 270,000 clones; roughly 85% were seen once. The sequencing input was peripheral blood. The source of these receptors is a young woman with acute or convalescent COVID-19.

The CDR3, as DNA: TGCGCCAGCAGCTTCGTCTTTCGGGCCAACGTCCTGACTTTC. Protein sequence: CASSFVFRANVLTF. The V gene is TRBV5-1, the J gene TRBJ2-6; D call uncertain. The germline CDR1 and CDR2 sequences are SGHRS and YFSETQ. CDR3 size: 14 residues. Deletions cut 2 bases from V and 5 bases from J, with 8 bases between.

This clone was found a few times. The J gene is TRBJ1-2, the V gene TRBV19; D perhaps matches TRBD1 (5 bases). The CDR3 loop spans 13 amino acids. Deletions cut 1 base from V and 5 bases from J, with 8 bases between. Germline V CDR1 and CDR2: LNHDA, SQIVND (reference sequence). CDR3 residues: CASSIGGAYGYTF. The CDR3, as DNA: TGTGCCAGTAGTATAGGGGGCGCTTATGGCTACACCTTC.

The V gene is TRBV10-2, the J gene TRBJ1-5; the match to TRBD1 covers 7 bases. In germline, CDR1 is WSHSY, CDR2 SAAADI. The CDR3 spans 13 residues. V trimming: 8 bases; J trimming: 1 base; junction bases outside the gene matches: 2. The CDR3 here is CASRRGSNQPQHF. In nucleotides, the CDR3 is TGCGCCAGCCGCAGGGGGAGCAATCAGCCCCAGCATTTT.

The chain is built from TRBV5-6 and TRBJ2-3; D remains ambiguous. CDR1 is SGHDT, CDR2 YYEEEE, per germline. The ends were cut back, 0 bases at V and 0 bases at J, with 14 bases in the middle. This CDR3 has 17 residues. CDR3 loop: CASSLVGAGPSTDTQYF. The CDR3 DNA is TGTGCCAGCAGCTTGGTAGGAGCCGGCCCCAGCACAGATACGCAGTATTTT.

The rearrangement uses TRBV5-1 and TRBJ2-2; TRBD2 aligns across 8 bases. This CDR3 spans 15 amino acids. Per the germline V gene, CDR1 is SGHRS and CDR2 is YFSETQ. V dropped 4 bases and J dropped 1; count of bases not matched to a gene: 3. CDR3 coding DNA: TGCGCCAGCAGCCCGGGAGGGGTGAACACCGGGGAGCTGTTTTTT. Translating gives CASSPGGVNTGELFF.

This chain connects TRBV29-1 to TRBJ1-1; possibly TRBD1 for D (6 bases). Germline CDR1 and CDR2: SQVTM and ANQGSEA. The V end was cut by 4 bases, the J end by 6 bases, with 6 bases between. The CDR3 runs 10 residues. The DNA of the CDR3 is TGCAGCGTTGGGGGGCCTGAAGCTTTCTTT. Translating it yields CSVGGPEAFF.

The V and J genes are TRBV6-5 and TRBJ2-1; possibly TRBD2 for D (5 bases). Trimming removed 6 bases at V and 4 bases at J, with 16 bases between. The CDR3 extends over 15 amino acids. Germline V lookup: CDR1 MNHEY, CDR2 SVGAGI. CDR3 residues: CASSPDWNPYNEQFF. Written as DNA, the CDR3 is TGTGCCAGCAGCCCGGACTGGAACCCGTACAATGAGCAGTTCTTC.

The chain recombines TRBV28 with TRBJ2-7, with D maybe TRBD2 (6 bases). The germline V gene has CDR1 MDHEN and CDR2 SYDVKM. This CDR3 region has 14 residues. The V end lost 7 bases, the J end lost 0 bases, and 13 bases lay between the germline ends. The CDR3 DNA sequence: TGTGCCAGCATTAAACAGGACTACTCCTACGAGCAGTACTTC. Translated, it gives CASIKQDYSYEQYF.

The chain links TRBV3-1 (or the pseudogene TRBV3-2) to TRBJ2-7; a possible D gene is TRBD1 (6 bases). Germline CDR1 reads LGHDT; CDR2 reads YNNKEL (reference sequence). V was pared by 3 bases and J by 5 bases, with 14 bases between. The CDR3 length is 14 residues. CDR3 region: CASSHQNRAHEQYF. The CDR3 nucleotides read TGTGCCAGCAGCCATCAAAACAGGGCCCACGAGCAGTACTTC.

V usage is TRBV6-5 and J usage is TRBJ1-5, with a possible D match to TRBD1 (5 bases). The CDR3 loop spans 16 amino acids. V was cut by 0 bases and J by 1 base, with 10 bases left in between. Germline lookup yields CDR1 MNHEY and CDR2 SVGAGI. The CDR3 loop is CASSYSSPGSNQPQHF. As DNA, the CDR3 is TGTGCCAGCAGTTACTCGAGTCCAGGGAGCAATCAGCCCCAGCATTTT.

This clone has a single count. The chain uses TRBV11-3 and TRBJ2-1; maybe TRBD2 (5 bases). Looked up from germline, CDR1 is SGHNT and CDR2 is YENEEA. This CDR3 has 13 amino acids. V was trimmed by 4 bases and J by 10 bases, leaving 14 bases between them. The CDR3 is CASSSPARGEQFF. The CDR3 coding sequence is TGTGCCAGCAGCTCCCCGGCCCGCGGGGAGCAGTTCTTC.

This clone has only a few counts. V and J are TRBV7-2 and TRBJ1-6; 7 bases fit TRBD1. The CDR3 length is 18 residues. The V segment lost 5 bases and the J segment 4 bases; nucleotides outside the gene matches: 14. CDR1 is SGHTA and CDR2 is FQGNSA in the germline V gene. CDR3 amino acids: CASSLHLTGVTYNSPLHF. The CDR3 nucleotides are TGTGCCAGCAGCCTCCATCTTACAGGGGTTACTTATAATTCACCCCTCCACTTT. Full variable domain (outside the CDR3, taken from reference TRBV7-2 and TRBJ1-6): GAGVSQSPSNKVTEKGKDVELRCDPISGHTALYWYRQSLGQGLEFLIYFQGNSAPDKSGLPSDRFSAERTGGSVSTLTIQRTQQEDSAVYLCASSLHLTGVTYNSPLHFGNGTRLTVT.

The chain combines TRBV29-1 with TRBJ1-2; maybe TRBD1 (6 bases). Germline loops: CDR1 SQVTM, CDR2 ANQGSEA. The CDR3 is made up of 13 amino acids. V was pared by 6 bases and J by 3 bases, with 14 bases between. CDR3 bases: TGCAGCGTGCGGGCAGGGGTGGACTATGGCTACACCTTC. The encoded protein is CSVRAGVDYGYTF.

V usage is TRBV7-2 and J usage is TRBJ2-7, with 8 bases aligning to TRBD1. CDR1 is SGHTA, CDR2 FQGNSA, per germline. V trimming: 2 bases; J trimming: 4 bases; junction bases outside the gene matches: 7. The CDR3 length is 15 residues. CDR3 bases: TGTGCCAGCAGCTTATGGACAGGGAGTGTATACGAGCAGTACTTC. This gives the protein CASSLWTGSVYEQYF.

CDR3 DNA: TGTGCCAGCAGCCCTCCGGGACAGGGCGCCTACGAGCAGTACTTC. As protein: CASSPPGQGAYEQYF. The chain links TRBV28 to TRBJ2-7; 9 bases agree with TRBD1. From germline, CDR1 is MDHEN and CDR2 SYDVKM. The CDR3 has 15 amino acids. With V trimmed by 6 bases and J by 2 bases, 8 bases remained unmatched.

J is TRBJ1-5 and V is TRBV4-1; no definite D call. Germline loops: CDR1 MGHRA, CDR2 YSYEKL. The CDR3 totals 16 residues. The germline V and J ends were trimmed by 1 base and 2 bases, with 12 bases remaining between them. This CDR3 reads CASSQVPGLGNQPQHF. The CDR3 DNA is TGCGCCAGCAGCCAAGTCCCTGGACTGGGCAATCAGCCCCAGCATTTT.

This rearrangement joins TRBV6-2 or TRBV6-3 to TRBJ1-5, with D tentatively TRBD1 (6 bases). V lost 5 bases, J lost 1 base, and 12 bases lay in between. The CDR3 has 15 amino acids. CDR1 MNHEY and CDR2 SVGEGT come from the germline V gene. The CDR3 spells CASSVTGASNQPQHF. CDR3 in DNA: TGTGCCAGCAGTGTGACAGGAGCAAGCAATCAGCCCCAGCATTTT.

The chain is built from TRBV6-6 and TRBJ2-7; 12 bases are a match to TRBD1. The CDR3 runs 14 residues. CDR1 and CDR2 from the germline V gene are MNHNY and SVGAGI (reference sequence). Trimming removed 5 bases from V and 5 bases from J; junction bases left unmatched: 4. The CDR3 spells CASSPGQGAHEQYF. As DNA, the CDR3 is TGTGCCAGCAGTCCGGGACAGGGGGCACACGAGCAGTACTTC.

CDR3 nucleotide sequence: TGTGCCAGCAGCGAGGGGACACCTCAAGAGACCCAGTACTTC. Protein: CASSEGTPQETQYF. This chain links TRBV7-9 with TRBJ2-5; perhaps TRBD1 as D (6 bases). The germline gives CDR1 SEHNR, CDR2 FQNEAQ (reference sequence). V gave up 5 bases and J gave up 2 bases, with 12 bases separating them. The CDR3 is 14 residues long.

The V and J genes are TRBV4-3 and TRBJ2-1; 10 bases line up with TRBD2. The germline gives CDR1 LGHNA, CDR2 YSLEER. CDR3 length equals 17 residues. J gave up 3 bases and V 1 base, and 6 bases lay outside the gene matches. The CDR3 spells CASSQVLSGGGYNEQFF. CDR3 nucleotides: TGCGCCAGCAGCCAAGTTCTGAGCGGGGGGGGCTACAATGAGCAGTTCTTC.

This chain joins TRBV6-5 and TRBJ2-1, with D possibly TRBD2 on 6 matching bases. The V gene's germline CDR1 is MNHEY and CDR2 SVGAGI. This CDR3 contains 15 residues. Trimming stripped 6 bases from V and 12 bases from J, with 24 bases between. The DNA for the CDR3 is TGTGCCAGCAGCCCCGGCGGAGTAGCGGAGATCGGGCAGTTCTTC. Translation: CASSPGGVAEIGQFF.

The V and J genes are TRBV9 and TRBJ1-3; D remains unclear. Germline V gene lookup returns CDR1 SGDLS and CDR2 YYNGEE. The V end lost 0 bases, the J end lost 1 base, and 5 bases lay between the germline ends. The CDR3 runs 14 residues. CDR3 sequence (DNA): TGTGCCAGCAGCGTAGAACAGTCTGGAAACACCATATATTTT. Translation gives CASSVEQSGNTIYF.

The chain has TRBV25-1 and TRBJ2-1; 9 positions match TRBD2. After removal of 3 bases from V and 6 bases from J, the junction contained 6 bases not matched to a gene. The germline V gene encodes CDR1 MGHDK and CDR2 SYGVNS. The CDR3 sequence is 15 residues long. CDR3 coding DNA: TGTGCCAGCAGTGACGAACGGACTAGCGTCAATGAGCAGTTCTTC. Protein sequence: CASSDERTSVNEQFF.

This rearrangement joins TRBV6-5 to TRBJ2-1; 9 bases agree with TRBD2. With V trimmed by 6 bases and J by 7 bases, 7 bases remained unmatched. Per germline, CDR1 MNHEY and CDR2 SVGAGI. The CDR3 runs 14 residues. In DNA, the CDR3 is TGTGCCAGCAGCAGACTAGCGGAATCTAATGAGCAGTTCTTC. Translation gives CASSRLAESNEQFF.

This chain uses TRBV28 with TRBJ2-7, with a possible D match to TRBD1 (6 bases). Germline CDR1 is MDHEN and CDR2 is SYDVKM. This CDR3 is built from 14 residues. V gave up 2 bases and J gave up 6 bases, with 14 bases separating them. The CDR3 DNA reads as TGTGCCAGCAGTTTAGTCGGGACACCCCTCGAGCAGTACTTC. Translation gives CASSLVGTPLEQYF.

V gene TRBV7-8 combines with J gene TRBJ2-7, with 9 nucleotides matching TRBD1. CDR3 size: 15 residues. V trimming: 5 bases; J trimming: 3 bases; junction bases outside the gene matches: 8. CDR1 is SGHVS, CDR2 FQNEAQ, per germline. CDR3 protein: CASSPLQTGGYEQYF. The CDR3 DNA reads as TGTGCCAGCAGCCCCCTACAGACAGGGGGCTACGAGCAGTACTTC.

The chain carries TRBV18 and TRBJ2-5; 7 bases agree with TRBD1. In germline, CDR1 is KGHSH, CDR2 LQKENI. The CDR3 length is 14 residues. J lost 5 bases, V lost 6 bases, and 9 bases had no gene match. CDR3 nucleotides: TGTGCCAGCTCCCAGACAGGGCTCAAGGAGACCCAGTACTTC. Translation: CASSQTGLKETQYF.

The gene calls are TRBV7-9 and TRBJ1-1; 10 nucleotides agree with TRBD1. V lost 5 bases to trimming and J lost 4 bases; unmatched junction nucleotides: 4. Per germline, CDR1 SEHNR and CDR2 FQNEAQ (reference sequence). This CDR3 has 14 residues. The CDR3 DNA reads TGTGCCAGCAGCCTGGGACAGGGGACCACTGAAGCTTTCTTT. It yields the protein CASSLGQGTTEAFF. The full variable domain, its missing parts supplied by reference TRBV7-9 and TRBJ1-1, is DTGVSQNPRHKITKRGQNVTFRCDPISEHNRLYWYRQTLGQGPEFLTYFQNEAQLEKSRLLSDRFSAERPKGSFSTLEIQRTEQGDSAMYLCASSLGQGTTEAFFGQGTRLTVV.

The chain uses TRBV4-1 and TRBJ2-1, with 14 bases aligning to TRBD2. Germline V CDR1 and CDR2: MGHRA, YSYEKL. This CDR3 comprises 20 residues. The V segment lost 1 base and the J segment 6 bases; nucleotides outside the gene matches: 14. The chain's CDR3 is CASSQVKEDRLAGGPNEQFF. In DNA form, the CDR3 reads TGCGCCAGCAGCCAAGTAAAGGAGGACCGACTAGCGGGAGGGCCCAATGAGCAGTTCTTC.

The chain carries TRBV7-2 and TRBJ2-1; D is unclear. The CDR3 has 13 residues. Germline V gene data show CDR1 as SGHTA and CDR2 as FQGNSA. V was shortened by 3 bases and J by 4 bases, with 7 bases between the two germline ends. The CDR3 coding sequence is TGTGCCAGCAGCTTCGGGTGGTACAATGAGCAGTTCTTC. The encoded protein is CASSFGWYNEQFF.

The chain uses TRBV2 and TRBJ1-5, with 9 positions matching TRBD1. V gave up 5 bases and J gave up 11 bases; unmatched junction bases: 16. This CDR3 comprises 16 residues. CDR1 SNHLY and CDR2 FYNNEI come from the germline V gene. The CDR3 region has the DNA TGTGCCAGCAGTTTCACAGGACAGGGGACCCTGTTGACCCAGCATTTT. Encoded protein: CASSFTGQGTLLTQHF.

The chain employs TRBV5-4 and TRBJ2-3; no firm D call. Per germline, CDR1 SGHNT and CDR2 YYREEE (reference sequence). The CDR3 length is 13 residues. Trimming pared 0 bases from V and 3 bases from J, leaving 5 bases between. The CDR3 coding sequence is TGTGCCAGCAGCTTGGGAGGAACAGATACGCAGTATTTT. Its translation is CASSLGGTDTQYF. The full variable domain, rest sourced from reference TRBV5-4 and TRBJ2-3, is ETGVTQSPTHLIKTRGQQVTLRCSSQSGHNTVSWYQQALGQGPQFIFQYYREEENGRGNFPPRFSGLQFPNYSSELNVNALELDDSALYLCASSLGGTDTQYFGPGTRLTVL.